This T cell receptor beta chain appears in the sequencing data of a study of graft-versus-host responses after intestinal transplantation. Clones were read by immunoSEQ multiplex PCR, and TCRdb kept only the in-frame ones, dropping some. Of 100,000 or so clones in the sample, less than 90% are singletons; the top ten hold roughly 0.97%. The germline V and J ends were trimmed by 2 bases and 6 bases, with 6 bases remaining between them. The CDR3 has 11 amino acids. The germline V gene encodes CDR1 SGHDT and CDR2 YYEEEE. Study-level findings and limits: Clonal ratios of graft-versus-host to host-versus-graft in allografts were high for patients exhibiting graft-donor T cell macrochimerism.

Comment on this clone: Antigen: not known.

The TCR originated in a human donor who was the organ donor for an intestinal transplant. The rearrangement uses TRBV5-6 and TRBJ2-7; D uncertain. The sequencing here drew on unstimulated CD4+ T cells sorted from spleen or lymph node cells, taken before transplant. The CDR3 DNA is TGTGCCAGCAGCTTTGGGTTCGAGCAGTACTTC. Amino acids: CASSFGFEQYF. Based on the CDR3 plus reference TRBV5-6 and TRBJ2-7, the full variable domain is DAGVTQSPTHLIKTRGQQVTLRCSPKSGHDTVSWYQQALGQGPQFIFQYYEEEERQRGNFPDRFSGHQFPNYSSELNVNALLLGDSALYLCASSFGFEQYFGPGTRLTVT.